These 10 T cell receptor beta chains were sequenced from one sample in a study of Graves' ophthalmopathy and Graves' hyperthyroidism (dated by TCRdb to 2017 to 2018). Sequencing instrument: Illumina HiSeq 2000. For repertoire sequencing, TCR beta CDR3 regions were amplified from RNA transcripts. HTBI primers and the Qiagen OneStep RT-PCR kit were used in a first-round RT-PCR, which was followed by a second-round multiplex PCR, size selection and purification. TCRdb reran the public reads through fastp at Q25 and MiXCR, keeping productive beta chains. Each CDR3 protein appears once, grouped with its most common genes and DNA. For this sample the table gives roughly 500,000 distinct CDR3 sequences, of which about 15% were detected only once. The leading ten clones occupy over 8% of the sample. Material for sequencing was blood. The origin of the receptors is a woman aged 30 to 39 with Graves' ophthalmopathy. Donor details come from another sample of the same person, matched by shared clones.

This clonotype was counted many times. The chain recombines TRBV6-4 with TRBJ1-6; D is uncertain. Germline V lookup: CDR1 MRHNA, CDR2 SNTAGT. The CDR3 consists of 15 residues. The germline V and J ends were trimmed by 8 bases and 9 bases, with 20 bases remaining between them. The CDR3 here is CASRNEEGSGSPLHF. The CDR3 nucleotides read TGTGCCAGCCGCAACGAGGAAGGGTCCGGTTCACCCCTCCACTTT.

This clonotype was detected ten times or more. The chain has TRBV24-1 and TRBJ2-5, with a possible D match to TRBD2 (5 bases). V shed 5 bases and J shed 3 bases, with 15 bases lying between them. This CDR3 is 15 amino acids long. Germline lookup yields CDR1 KGHDR and CDR2 SFDVKD. Written as DNA, the CDR3 is TGTGCCACCAGTGTCTCAGGACTCCATGAAGAGACCCAGTACTTC. Its protein product is CATSVSGLHEETQYF.

CDR3: CASSLDRSNLYGYTF. In DNA, the CDR3 is TGTGCCAGCAGTTTGGACAGGAGCAATCTCTATGGCTACACCTTC. The chain recombines TRBV12-3 or TRBV12-4 with TRBJ1-2; 7 nucleotides match TRBD1. This CDR3 has 15 residues. The junction had 8 bases not matched to a gene; V was cut back by 3 bases and J by 4 bases.

There are many counts of this clonotype. The chain links TRBV11-2 to TRBJ1-3; 9 bases match TRBD1. The V gene's germline CDR1 is SGHAT and CDR2 FQNNGV. The CDR3 has 17 amino acids. The V segment lost 4 bases and the J segment 2 bases; nucleotides outside the gene matches: 9. The CDR3 region has the DNA TGTGCCAGCAGCTACACAGGGGGCGAATTGGCTGGAAACACCATATATTTT. This sequence encodes CASSYTGGELAGNTIYF. The variable domain in full, with the rest retrieved from reference TRBV11-2 and TRBJ1-3, is EAGVAQSPRYKIIEKRQSVAFWCNPISGHATLYWYQQILGQGPKLLIQFQNNGVVDDSQLPKDRFSAERLKGVDSTLKIQPAKLEDSAVYLCASSYTGGELAGNTIYFGEGSWLTVV.

This clonotype was found many times. V and J are TRBV19 and TRBJ2-7; perhaps TRBD2 as D (6 bases). Germline V gene lookup returns CDR1 LNHDA and CDR2 SQIVND (reference sequence). CDR3 size: 13 residues. Trimming pared 6 bases from V and 3 bases from J, leaving 12 bases between. CDR3 sequence: CASRGAGYYEQYF. CDR3 in DNA: TGTGCCAGTAGAGGGGCGGGATACTACGAGCAGTACTTC.

CDR3 DNA: TGTGCCAGCAGTTTTGGAGGGGAGGACACTGAAGCTTTCTTT. Translation gives CASSFGGEDTEAFF. The chain combines TRBV27 with TRBJ1-1, with D perhaps matching TRBD1 (5 bases). This CDR3 is 14 amino acids long. V shed 3 bases and J shed 3 bases, with 11 bases lying between them. From germline, CDR1 is MNHEY and CDR2 SMNVEV (reference sequence).

This clonotype was counted between two and nine times. The V gene is TRBV5-1, the J gene TRBJ2-7; the match to TRBD1 covers 11 bases. This CDR3 comprises 14 residues. Per germline, CDR1 SGHRS and CDR2 YFSETQ. Trimming removed 4 bases from V and 2 bases from J; junction bases left unmatched: 2. CDR3 protein: CASSGQGAPYEQYF. The CDR3 DNA reads TGCGCCAGCAGCGGACAGGGGGCACCCTACGAGCAGTACTTC.

This clonotype was recorded many times. The chain combines TRBV28 with TRBJ2-7, with D perhaps matching TRBD1 or TRBD2 (5 bases each). This CDR3 comprises 17 residues. V was trimmed by 3 bases and J by 2 bases, leaving 20 bases between them. Germline V gives CDR1 MDHEN, CDR2 SYDVKM. In nucleotides, the CDR3 is TGTGCCAGCAGTTTTCGCCCGGGGCGGAGGCCCCCCTACGAGCAGTACTTC. This gives the protein CASSFRPGRRPPYEQYF. The complete variable domain, with remaining parts taken from reference TRBV28 and TRBJ2-7, reads DVKVTQSSRYLVKRTGEKVFLECVQDMDHENMFWYRQDPGLGLRLIYFSYDVKMKEKGDIPEGYSVSREKKERFSLILESASTNQTSMYLCASSFRPGRRPPYEQYFGPGTRLTVT.

This clonotype was observed a handful of times. Because it lacks the conserved phenylalanine or tryptophan at the end, this CDR3 is likely a read error. The chain links TRBV12-3 or TRBV12-4 to TRBJ2-7; the match to TRBD1 covers 7 bases. The CDR3 runs to 15 residues. Germline trimming cut 1 base from V and 2 bases from J; bases unmatched to any gene: 5. CDR3 DNA sequence: TGTGCCAGCAGTTTAGGGCCCGGACAGGCCTACGAGCAGTACTCC. Its protein product is CASSLGPGQAYEQYS.

In this sample, this clonotype turned up a few times. V and J are TRBV4-2 and TRBJ2-7; 11 bases align to TRBD2. This CDR3 is 16 amino acids long. The germline V gene encodes CDR1 LGHNA and CDR2 YNFKEQ. Losses at the gene ends were 4 bases for V and 3 bases for J; bases not matched to a gene: 8. The CDR3 region has the DNA TGTGCCAGCAGCCCCGGACTAGCGGGCCTCTTCTACGAGCAGTACTTC. Protein sequence: CASSPGLAGLFYEQYF.